The 16 T cell receptor beta chains presented below share a single source sample, sequenced in a study of cytomegalovirus exposure and HLA in healthy donors. Primers included in the PCR were 60 Vbeta and 13 Jbeta primers. Here immunoSEQ multiplex PCR was the method, and the copy in TCRdb shows in-frame clones only, minus some. The repertoire holds approximately 250,000 clones, with 78% as singletons. What was sequenced was PBMCs. The receptors shown here come from a boy between 5 and 17 years old in good health and CMV-seronegative.

This clone has just a few counts. This rearrangement joins TRBV10-3 to TRBJ2-7; the match to TRBD2 covers 12 bases. Looked up from germline, CDR1 is ENHRY and CDR2 is SYGVKD. This CDR3 has 16 amino acids. Trimming removed 0 bases from V and 5 bases from J; junction bases left unmatched: 5. The CDR3 region has the DNA TGTGCCATCAGTGAGTCGACTAGCGGGAGAGCCCACGAGCAGTACTTC. Residues: CAISESTSGRAHEQYF.

V and J are TRBV7-6 and TRBJ2-1; possibly TRBD1 for D (6 bases). CDR1 is SGHVS, CDR2 FNYEAQ, per germline. This CDR3 has 12 amino acids. V lost 6 bases and J 5 bases, leaving 8 bases between the germline ends. The CDR3 reads CASRGGNNEQFF. As DNA, the CDR3 is TGTGCCAGCAGAGGGGGAAACAATGAGCAGTTCTTC.

J is TRBJ2-1 and V is TRBV27, with 7 bases identical to TRBD1. The CDR3 covers 12 residues. The V and J ends lost 8 bases and 8 bases, in that order; junction bases with no gene match: 6. The germline gives CDR1 MNHEY, CDR2 SMNVEV (reference sequence). The CDR3, as DNA: TGTGCCAGCTCATCCACAGGGGATGAGCAGTTCTTC. Translating gives CASSSTGDEQFF.

The chain couples TRBV7-2 to TRBJ2-3; 10 positions agree with TRBD2. The CDR3 sequence is 16 residues long. Unmatched junction bases numbered 4, after V lost 2 bases and J lost 2 bases. Germline V gene lookup returns CDR1 SGHTA and CDR2 FQGNSA. The CDR3 loop is CASSLLSGRATDTQYF. In DNA, the CDR3 is TGTGCCAGCAGCTTATTAAGCGGGAGGGCCACAGATACGCAGTATTTT.

A few counts support this clone. The genes are TRBV5-6 and TRBJ1-2, with D maybe TRBD1 (6 bases). Per the germline V gene, CDR1 is SGHDT and CDR2 is YYEEEE. V lost 1 base, J lost 7 bases, and 23 bases lay in between. This CDR3 is 17 amino acids long. CDR3 nucleotide sequence: TGTGCCAGCAGCTTGAGGGCGGGGGCCGGCTTGTTTGGTGGCTACACCTTC. Its protein product is CASSLRAGAGLFGGYTF.

This rearrangement joins TRBV10-3 to TRBJ1-1; D is ambiguous. Germline V gives CDR1 ENHRY, CDR2 SYGVKD. Trimming cost V 7 bases and J 6 bases, with 15 bases left between them. This CDR3 spans 13 amino acids. The DNA for the CDR3 is TGTGCCATCACTCTGACTTTGGAGTCTGAAGCTTTCTTT. Its translation: CAITLTLESEAFF.

The rearrangement uses TRBV7-6 and TRBJ2-7; TRBD2 matches 14 bases. V lost 5 bases and J lost 2; bases outside the gene matches: 11. This CDR3 is built from 18 residues. The germline CDR1 and CDR2 sequences are SGHVS and FNYEAQ. The CDR3 loop reads CASSTSPGLAGAPYEQYF. In nucleotides, the CDR3 is TGTGCCAGCAGCACCTCCCCGGGACTAGCGGGAGCTCCCTACGAGCAGTACTTC.

The chain uses TRBV19 and TRBJ2-1; D possibly corresponds to TRBD2 (6 bases). Trimming took 3 bases from V and 2 from J, leaving 17 bases between them. CDR1 is LNHDA, CDR2 SQIVND, per germline (reference sequence). The CDR3 runs to 17 residues. In DNA, the CDR3 is TGTGCCAGTAGTATTAGTCTGGCGGGATCGACCTACAATGAGCAGTTCTTC. Translated: CASSISLAGSTYNEQFF. Drawing the rest from reference TRBV19 and TRBJ2-1, the complete variable domain is DGGITQSPKYLFRKEGQNVTLSCEQNLNHDAMYWYRQDPGQGLRLIYYSQIVNDFQKGDIAEGYSVSREKKESFPLTVTSAQKNPTAFYLCASSISLAGSTYNEQFFGPGTRLTVL.

The rearrangement joins TRBV25-1 to TRBJ2-5; 7 bases fit TRBD1. The CDR3 consists of 13 residues. V shed 5 bases, J shed 5 bases, and the junction held 5 bases outside the gene matches. Germline CDR1 reads MGHDK; CDR2 reads SYGVNS. CDR3 coding DNA: TGTGCCAGCAGTACGCGACAGGGCGAGACCCAGTACTTC. Its protein is CASSTRQGETQYF.

This chain connects TRBV27 to TRBJ2-1; 9 bases line up with TRBD1. Germline lookup yields CDR1 MNHEY and CDR2 SMNVEV (reference sequence). The CDR3 is 15 amino acids. Trimming removed 1 base from V and 7 bases from J; junction bases left unmatched: 5. CDR3 nucleotide sequence: TGTGCCAGCAGTTTATTAGGGACAGGGAAGAATGAGCAGTTCTTC. Translating it yields CASSLLGTGKNEQFF.

This clone was found a few times. The rearrangement links TRBV19 to TRBJ2-7; possibly TRBD2 for D (6 bases). CDR3 size: 17 residues. Between the trimmed V and J ends, which lost 2 bases and 0 bases, there was a span of 17 bases. Per the germline V gene, CDR1 is LNHDA and CDR2 is SQIVND (reference sequence). The CDR3 DNA reads as TGTGCCAGTAGTATAAGGGACTCGAGGACCCGCTCCTACGAGCAGTACTTC. It translates to CASSIRDSRTRSYEQYF.

The chain uses TRBV10-2 and TRBJ2-7; 11 bases fit TRBD2. The V gene end was trimmed by 3 bases and the J gene end by 3 bases; junction bases not matched to a gene: 7. The length of the CDR3 is 16 residues. Germline loops: CDR1 WSHSY, CDR2 SAAADI. CDR3 in DNA: TGCGCCAGCAGTGACCCACCACTAGCGGGAGTCTACGAGCAGTACTTC. It codes for CASSDPPLAGVYEQYF.

This chain links TRBV7-3 with TRBJ1-1; maybe TRBD1 (5 bases). The V gene lost 0 bases and the J gene lost 5 bases, with 10 bases spanning the gap. The germline CDR1 and CDR2 sequences are SGHTA and FQGTGA. This CDR3 has 14 amino acids. This chain's CDR3 is CASSLTGEGTEAFF. The CDR3 DNA reads as TGTGCCAGCAGCTTAACTGGGGAGGGGACTGAAGCTTTCTTT.

This sequence joins TRBV6-5 and TRBJ1-4, with no clear D. This CDR3 is 14 amino acids long. V lost 6 bases to trimming and J lost 3 bases, with 11 bases between them. The germline V gene has CDR1 MNHEY and CDR2 SVGAGI. CDR3 coding DNA: TGTGCCAGCAGACGATACGGGGCTAATGAAAAACTGTTTTTT. It codes for CASRRYGANEKLFF.

This clone was recorded a few times. J is TRBJ1-4 and V is TRBV6-1, with D possibly being TRBD1 (5 bases). Germline CDR1 MNHNS, CDR2 SASEGT. This CDR3 contains 14 residues. The V and J ends lost 8 bases and 5 bases respectively, with 15 bases between them. The CDR3, as DNA: TGTGCCAGCGGGGGAGGCGGTCCGAATGAAAAACTGTTTTTT. Its translation: CASGGGGPNEKLFF.

DNA of the CDR3: TGTGCCAGCAGCTTGGGGCTAGCGGGAGCCCCCGGGGAGCTGTTTTTT. This codes for CASSLGLAGAPGELFF. V gene TRBV5-6 combines with J gene TRBJ2-2, with TRBD2 matching 10 bases. This CDR3 is built from 16 residues. The germline V gene has CDR1 SGHDT and CDR2 YYEEEE. V was pared by 0 bases and J by 6 bases, with 5 bases of the junction left unmatched.